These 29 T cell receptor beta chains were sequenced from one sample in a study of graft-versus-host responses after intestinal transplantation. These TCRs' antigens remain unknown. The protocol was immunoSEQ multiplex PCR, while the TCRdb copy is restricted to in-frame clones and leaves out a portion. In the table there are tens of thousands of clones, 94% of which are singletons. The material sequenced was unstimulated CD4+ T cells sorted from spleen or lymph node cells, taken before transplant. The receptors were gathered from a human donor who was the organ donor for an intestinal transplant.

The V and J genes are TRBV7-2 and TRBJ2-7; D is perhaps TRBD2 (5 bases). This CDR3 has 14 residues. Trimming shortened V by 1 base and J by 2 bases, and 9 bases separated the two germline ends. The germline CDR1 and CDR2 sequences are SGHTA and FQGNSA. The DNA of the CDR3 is TGTGCCAGCAGCTTAGGTCCGGGAACCTACGAGCAGTACTTC. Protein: CASSLGPGTYEQYF.

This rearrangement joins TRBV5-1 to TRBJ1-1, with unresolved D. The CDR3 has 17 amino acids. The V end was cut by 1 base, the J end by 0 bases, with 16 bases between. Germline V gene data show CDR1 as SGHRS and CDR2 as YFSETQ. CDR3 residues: CASSLRPDGNMNTEAFF. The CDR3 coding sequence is TGCGCCAGCAGCTTGCGGCCTGACGGGAACATGAACACTGAAGCTTTCTTT.

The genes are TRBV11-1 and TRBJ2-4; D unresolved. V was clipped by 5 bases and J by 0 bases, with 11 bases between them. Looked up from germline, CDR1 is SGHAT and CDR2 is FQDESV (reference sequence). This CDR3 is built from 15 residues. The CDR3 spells CASSLISEAKNIQYF. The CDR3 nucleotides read TGTGCCAGCAGCCTGATCTCCGAAGCCAAAAACATTCAGTACTTC.

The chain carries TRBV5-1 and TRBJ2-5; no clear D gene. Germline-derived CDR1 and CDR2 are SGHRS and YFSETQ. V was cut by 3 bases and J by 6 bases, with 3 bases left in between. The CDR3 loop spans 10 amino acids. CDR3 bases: TGCGCCAGCAGCTCCCAGACCCAGTACTTC. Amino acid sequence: CASSSQTQYF.

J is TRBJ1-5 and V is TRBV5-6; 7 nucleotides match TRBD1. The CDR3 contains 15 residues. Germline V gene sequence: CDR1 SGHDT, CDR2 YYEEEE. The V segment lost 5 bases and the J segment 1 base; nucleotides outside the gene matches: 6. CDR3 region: CASSSAGGSNQPQHF. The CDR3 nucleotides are TGTGCCAGCAGTTCCGCAGGGGGGAGCAATCAGCCCCAGCATTTT. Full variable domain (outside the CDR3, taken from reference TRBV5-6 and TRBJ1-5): DAGVTQSPTHLIKTRGQQVTLRCSPKSGHDTVSWYQQALGQGPQFIFQYYEEEERQRGNFPDRFSGHQFPNYSSELNVNALLLGDSALYLCASSSAGGSNQPQHFGDGTRLSIL.

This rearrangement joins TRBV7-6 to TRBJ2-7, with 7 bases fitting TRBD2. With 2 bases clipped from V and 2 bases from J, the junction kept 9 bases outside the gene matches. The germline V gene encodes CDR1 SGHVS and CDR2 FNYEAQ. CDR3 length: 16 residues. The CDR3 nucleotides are TGTGCCAGCAGCTTAAGAGGACTAGACTTTCCCTACGAGCAGTACTTC. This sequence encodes CASSLRGLDFPYEQYF. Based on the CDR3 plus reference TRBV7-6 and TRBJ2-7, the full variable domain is GAGVSQSPRYKVTKRGQDVALRCDPISGHVSLYWYRQALGQGPEFLTYFNYEAQQDKSGLPNDRFSAERPEGSISTLTIQRTEQRDSAMYRCASSLRGLDFPYEQYFGPGTRLTVT.

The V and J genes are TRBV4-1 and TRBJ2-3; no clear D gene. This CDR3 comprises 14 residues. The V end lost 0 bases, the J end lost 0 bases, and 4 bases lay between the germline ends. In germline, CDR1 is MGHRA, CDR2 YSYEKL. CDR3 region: CASSQDTSTDTQYF. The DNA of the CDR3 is TGCGCCAGCAGCCAAGACACTAGCACAGATACGCAGTATTTT.

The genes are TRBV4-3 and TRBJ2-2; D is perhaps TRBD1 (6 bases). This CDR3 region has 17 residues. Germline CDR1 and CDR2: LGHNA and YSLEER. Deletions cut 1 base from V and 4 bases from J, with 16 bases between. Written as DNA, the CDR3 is TGCGCCAGCAGCCAAGGTGGCCAGGGGAAGACCACCGGGGAGCTGTTTTTT. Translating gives CASSQGGQGKTTGELFF.

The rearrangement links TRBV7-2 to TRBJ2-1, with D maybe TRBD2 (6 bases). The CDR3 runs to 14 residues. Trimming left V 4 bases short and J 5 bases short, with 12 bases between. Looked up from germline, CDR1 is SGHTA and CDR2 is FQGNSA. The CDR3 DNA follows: TGTGCCAGCAGCTCGCCTAGGACTAACAATGAGCAGTTCTTC. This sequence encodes CASSSPRTNNEQFF.

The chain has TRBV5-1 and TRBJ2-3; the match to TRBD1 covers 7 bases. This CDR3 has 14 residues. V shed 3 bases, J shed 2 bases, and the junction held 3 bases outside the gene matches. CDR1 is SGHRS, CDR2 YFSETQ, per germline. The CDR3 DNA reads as TGCGCCAGCAGCTCGGGACAGCTCACAGATACGCAGTATTTT. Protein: CASSSGQLTDTQYF. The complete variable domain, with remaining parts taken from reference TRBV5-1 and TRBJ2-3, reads KAGVTQTPRYLIKTRGQQVTLSCSPISGHRSVSWYQQTPGQGLQFLFEYFSETQRNKGNFPGRFSGRQFSNSRSEMNVSTLELGDSALYLCASSSGQLTDTQYFGPGTRLTVL.

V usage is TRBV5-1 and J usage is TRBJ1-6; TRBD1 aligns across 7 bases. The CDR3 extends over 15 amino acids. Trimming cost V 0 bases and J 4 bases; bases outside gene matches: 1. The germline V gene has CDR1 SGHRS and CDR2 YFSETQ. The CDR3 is CASSLGGQYNSPLHF. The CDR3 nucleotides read TGCGCCAGCAGCTTGGGGGGACAGTATAATTCACCCCTCCACTTT.

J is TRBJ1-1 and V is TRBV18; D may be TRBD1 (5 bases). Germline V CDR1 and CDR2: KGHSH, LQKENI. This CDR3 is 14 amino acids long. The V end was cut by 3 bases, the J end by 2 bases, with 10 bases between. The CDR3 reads CASSPQGTNTEAFF. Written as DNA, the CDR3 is TGTGCCAGCTCACCCCAGGGAACTAACACTGAAGCTTTCTTT.

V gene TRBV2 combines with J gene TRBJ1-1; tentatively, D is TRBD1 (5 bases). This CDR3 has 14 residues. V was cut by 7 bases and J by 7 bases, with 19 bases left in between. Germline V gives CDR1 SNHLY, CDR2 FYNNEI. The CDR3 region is CASTPRGIGVEAFF. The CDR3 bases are TGTGCCAGCACCCCAAGGGGTATAGGGGTTGAAGCTTTCTTT.

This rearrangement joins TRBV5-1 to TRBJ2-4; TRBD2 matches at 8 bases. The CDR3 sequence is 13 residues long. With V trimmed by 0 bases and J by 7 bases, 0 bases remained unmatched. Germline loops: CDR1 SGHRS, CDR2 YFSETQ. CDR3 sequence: CASSLGGGNIQYF. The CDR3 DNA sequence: TGCGCCAGCAGCTTGGGCGGGGGGAACATTCAGTACTTC. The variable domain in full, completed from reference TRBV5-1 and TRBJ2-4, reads KAGVTQTPRYLIKTRGQQVTLSCSPISGHRSVSWYQQTPGQGLQFLFEYFSETQRNKGNFPGRFSGRQFSNSRSEMNVSTLELGDSALYLCASSLGGGNIQYFGAGTRLSVL.

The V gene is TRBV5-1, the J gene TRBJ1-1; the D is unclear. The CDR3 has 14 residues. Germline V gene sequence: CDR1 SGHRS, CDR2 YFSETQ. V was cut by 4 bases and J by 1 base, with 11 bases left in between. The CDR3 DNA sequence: TGCGCCAGCAGCAAGAACCGGGAGAACACTGAAGCTTTCTTT. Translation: CASSKNRENTEAFF.

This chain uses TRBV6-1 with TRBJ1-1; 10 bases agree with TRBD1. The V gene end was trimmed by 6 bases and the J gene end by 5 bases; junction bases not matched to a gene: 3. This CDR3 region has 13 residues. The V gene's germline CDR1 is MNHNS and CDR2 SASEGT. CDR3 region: CASRGQGRTEAFF. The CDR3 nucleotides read TGTGCCAGCAGGGGACAGGGGAGGACTGAAGCTTTCTTT.

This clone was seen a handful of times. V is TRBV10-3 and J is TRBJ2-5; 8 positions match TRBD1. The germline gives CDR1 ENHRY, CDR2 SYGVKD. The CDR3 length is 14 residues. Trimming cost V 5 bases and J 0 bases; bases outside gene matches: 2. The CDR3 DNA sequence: TGTGCCATCAGTAAGACAGGGGACCAAGAGACCCAGTACTTC. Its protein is CAISKTGDQETQYF.

CDR3 DNA sequence: TGTGCCAGCTCACCACTAAGACAGATTAACACCGGGGAGCTGTTTTTT. It codes for CASSPLRQINTGELFF. The genes are TRBV18 and TRBJ2-2, with D possibly being TRBD1 (5 bases). Germline lookup yields CDR1 KGHSH and CDR2 LQKENI. The CDR3 runs to 16 residues. Trimming left V 1 base short and J 2 bases short, with 11 bases between.

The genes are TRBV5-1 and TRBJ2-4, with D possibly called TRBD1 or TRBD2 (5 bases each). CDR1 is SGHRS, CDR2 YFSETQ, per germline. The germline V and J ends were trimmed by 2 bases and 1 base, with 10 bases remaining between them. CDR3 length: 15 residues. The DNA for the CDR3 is TGCGCCAGCAGCTTAGGGACGGGGGCCAAAAACATTCAGTACTTC. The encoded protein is CASSLGTGAKNIQYF.

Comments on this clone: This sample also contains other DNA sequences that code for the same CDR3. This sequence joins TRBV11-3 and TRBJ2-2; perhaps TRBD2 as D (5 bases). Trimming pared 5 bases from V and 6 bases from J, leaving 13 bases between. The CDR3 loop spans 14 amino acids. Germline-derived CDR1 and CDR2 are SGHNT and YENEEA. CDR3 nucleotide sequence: TGTGCCAGCAGCCTCGGGCGAGGGTCCGGGGAGCTGTTTTTT. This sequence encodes CASSLGRGSGELFF.

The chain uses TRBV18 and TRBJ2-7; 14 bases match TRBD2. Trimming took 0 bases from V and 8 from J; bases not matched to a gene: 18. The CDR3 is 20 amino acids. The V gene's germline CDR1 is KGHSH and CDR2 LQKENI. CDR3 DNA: TGTGCCAGCTCACCACCGAAAACGACTAGCGGGGGGGCCGGTTCTGAGAAGCAGTACTTC. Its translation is CASSPPKTTSGGAGSEKQYF.

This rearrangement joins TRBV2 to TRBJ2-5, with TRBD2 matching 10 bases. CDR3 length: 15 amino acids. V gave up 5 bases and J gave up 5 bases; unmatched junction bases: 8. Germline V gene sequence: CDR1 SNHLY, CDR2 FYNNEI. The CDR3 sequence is CASSRLAGPGETQYF. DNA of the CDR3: TGTGCCAGCAGTCGACTAGCGGGCCCCGGGGAGACCCAGTACTTC. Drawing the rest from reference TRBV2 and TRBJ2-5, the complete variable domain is EPEVTQTPSHQVTQMGQEVILRCVPISNHLYFYWYRQILGQKVEFLVSFYNNEISEKSEIFDDQFSVERPDGSNFTLKIRSTKLEDSAMYFCASSRLAGPGETQYFGPGTRLLVL.

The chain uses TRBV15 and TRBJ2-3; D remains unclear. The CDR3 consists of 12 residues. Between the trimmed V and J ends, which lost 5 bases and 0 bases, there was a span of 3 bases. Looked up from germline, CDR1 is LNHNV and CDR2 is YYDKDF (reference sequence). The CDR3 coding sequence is TGTGCCACCAGCCACAGCACAGATACGCAGTATTTT. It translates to CATSHSTDTQYF. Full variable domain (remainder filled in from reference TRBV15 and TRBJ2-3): DAMVIQNPRYQVTQFGKPVTLSCSQTLNHNVMYWYQQKSSQAPKLLFHYYDKDFNNEADTPDNFQSRRPNTSFCFLDIRSPGLGDTAMYLCATSHSTDTQYFGPGTRLTVL.

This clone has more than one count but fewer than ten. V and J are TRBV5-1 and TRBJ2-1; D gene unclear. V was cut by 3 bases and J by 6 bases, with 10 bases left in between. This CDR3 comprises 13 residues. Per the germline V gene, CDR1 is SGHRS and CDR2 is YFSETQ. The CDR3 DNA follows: TGCGCCAGCAGCTCCCCTAGAGGCAATGAGCAGTTCTTC. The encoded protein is CASSSPRGNEQFF.

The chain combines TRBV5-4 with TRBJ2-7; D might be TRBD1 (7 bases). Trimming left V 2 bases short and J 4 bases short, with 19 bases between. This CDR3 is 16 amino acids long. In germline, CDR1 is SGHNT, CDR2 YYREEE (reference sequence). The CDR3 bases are TGTGCCAGCAGCTTATACAGGGGAACGGGAGATTACGAGCAGTACTTC. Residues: CASSLYRGTGDYEQYF.

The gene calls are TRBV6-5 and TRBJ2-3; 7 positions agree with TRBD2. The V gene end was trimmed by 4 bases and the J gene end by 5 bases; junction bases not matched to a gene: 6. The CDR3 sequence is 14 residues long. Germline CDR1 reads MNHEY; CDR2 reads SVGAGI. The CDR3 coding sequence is TGTGCCAGCAGTTTACTAGCGCCCGAAGATACGCAGTATTTT. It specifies CASSLLAPEDTQYF.

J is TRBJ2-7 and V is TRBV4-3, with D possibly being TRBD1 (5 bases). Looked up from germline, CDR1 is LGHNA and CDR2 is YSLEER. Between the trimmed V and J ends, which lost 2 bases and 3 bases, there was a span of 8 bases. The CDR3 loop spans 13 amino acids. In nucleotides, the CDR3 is TGCGCCAGCAGCCAACTTAGGGGCTACGAGCAGTACTTC. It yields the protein CASSQLRGYEQYF.

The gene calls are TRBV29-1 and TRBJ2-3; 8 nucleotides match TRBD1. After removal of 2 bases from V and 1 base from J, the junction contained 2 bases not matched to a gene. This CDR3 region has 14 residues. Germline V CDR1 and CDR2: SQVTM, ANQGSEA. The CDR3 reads CSVEQGAGTDTQYF. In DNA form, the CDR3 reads TGCAGCGTTGAACAGGGGGCTGGCACAGATACGCAGTATTTT.

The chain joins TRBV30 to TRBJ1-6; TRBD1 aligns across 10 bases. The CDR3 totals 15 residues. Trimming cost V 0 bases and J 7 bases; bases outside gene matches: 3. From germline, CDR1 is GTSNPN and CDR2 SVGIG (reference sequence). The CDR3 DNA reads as TGTGCCTGGAGTGTATTGGGACAGGGGAATTCACCCCTCCACTTT. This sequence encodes CAWSVLGQGNSPLHF.